A selection of T cell receptor beta chains follows, all from one sample in a study of T cells after somatic rescue of genetic block. TCRdb's table, derived via immunoSEQ multiplex PCR, lists solely in-frame clones and lacks some. The sample carries roughly 65,000 clones, approximately 90% recorded once. The specimen sequenced was peripheral blood mononuclear cells (PBMCs). Every receptor here comes from a middle-aged man. The CDR3 runs from the conserved cysteine through the conserved F or W. The D gene is left open where the match is weak. Clone sizes are given selectively: once, few, many, or a class where the clone is expanded.

>NA|TRBJ2-4|TRBV4-3|TRBD2|19
TGCGCCAGCAGCCAAGAAAGTGGGACTAGCGGGAGGGCCGGAAACATTCAGTACTTC
CASSQESGTSGRAGNIQYF
>NA|TRBJ2-7|TRBV19|TRBD2|15
TGTGCCAGTAGTCCGGGACTAGCACCCAATTACGAGCAGTACTTC
CASSPGLAPNYEQYF
>NA|TRBJ2-3|TRBV5-1|NA|15
TGCGCCAGCAGCTTGGAAGTAGGCGGCACAGATACGCAGTATTTT
CASSLEVGGTDTQYF
>once|TRBJ2-1|TRBV5-1|TRBD2|17
TGCGCCAGCAGCTTGGGTCCGGGACTAGCGAGGGACAATGAGCAGTTCTTC
CASSLGPGLARDNEQFF
>NA|TRBJ2-3|TRBV2|TRBD2|14
TGTGCCAGCAGTTTCAGCGGGAGTTTAGATACGCAGTATTTT
CASSFSGSLDTQYF
>NA|TRBJ2-1|TRBV14|NA|16
TGTGCCAGCAGCCAAGGAGGGGTCTGGTCCTACAATGAGCAGTTCTTC
CASSQGGVWSYNEQFF
>NA|TRBJ2-6|TRBV15|NA|15
TGTGCCACCAGCAGAGCCCTTGGTGGGGCCAACGTCCTGACTTTC
CATSRALGGANVLTF
>NA|TRBJ1-6|TRBV10-3|NA|14
TGTGCCATCAGCATCACGGGGGCAAGGTCACCCCTCCACTTT
CAISITGARSPLHF
>NA|TRBJ2-1|TRBV4-2|NA|17
TGTGCCAGCAGCCAAGATCCGAAATCGAGCTCCTACAATGAGCAGTTCTTC
CASSQDPKSSSYNEQFF
>NA|TRBJ2-2|TRBV5-4|TRBD1|16
TGTGCCAGCAGCTTGGCAGGGACAGGGGGTTCCGGGGAGCTGTTTTTT
CASSLAGTGGSGELFF
>once|TRBJ1-4|TRBV9|TRBD1|16
TGTGCCAGCAGCGCGGGACAGGGCGCAACTAATGAAAAACTGTTTTTT
CASSAGQGATNEKLFF
>once|TRBJ2-1|TRBV7-3|TRBD2|14
TGTGCCAGCAGCCCTCCGGGACTATACAATGAGCAGTTCTTC
CASSPPGLYNEQFF
>NA|TRBJ1-3|TRBV10-3|NA|16
TGTGCCATCAGTGAGTCTCTTGGAGGGACTGGAAACACCATATATTTT
CAISESLGGTGNTIYF
>once|TRBJ2-2|TRBV7-6|TRBD2|18
TGTGCCAGCAGCTTAGATCCGTCGGCGGGAGGGCCTACCGGGGAGCTGTTTTTT
CASSLDPSAGGPTGELFF
>NA|TRBJ2-7|TRBV18|NA|15
TGTGCCAGCTCAATCGGCATGGGGGGTTACTACGAGCAGTACTTC
CASSIGMGGYYEQYF
>once|TRBJ1-4|TRBV5-6|TRBD1|15
TGTGCCAGCAGCTTGTCCGGGACAGTAAATGAAAAACTGTTTTTT
CASSLSGTVNEKLFF
>NA|TRBJ2-5|TRBV7-9|NA|10
TGTGCCAGCGGTGTGAGAGAGCAGTACTTC
CASGVREQYF
>few|TRBJ2-2|TRBV6-6|TRBD2|14
TGTGCCAGCCTACCGGCGGGGGGCACCGGGGAGCTGTTTTTT
CASLPAGGTGELFF
>NA|TRBJ1-2|TRBV6-6|NA|13
TGTGCCAGCAGCAACCGGGACACCTATGGCTACACCTTC
CASSNRDTYGYTF
>NA|TRBJ2-7|TRBV7-9|NA|14
TGTGCCAGCAGCAGGGGCACGGGGGCCTACGAGCAGTACTTC
CASSRGTGAYEQYF
>NA|TRBJ2-2|TRBV18|NA|17
TGTGCCAGCTCACCATTGGTAGAAAGATTGAACACCGGGGAGCTGTTTTTT
CASSPLVERLNTGELFF
>NA|TRBJ2-1|TRBV5-1|TRBD2|20
TGCGCCAGCAGCTTGACCTCGACTAGCGGGGATTTAAGCTCCTACAATGAGCAGTTCTTC
CASSLTSTSGDLSSYNEQFF
>NA|TRBJ2-7|TRBV7-2|TRBD2|15
TGTGCCAGCAGCACCTACAGCGGGAGGGCCTCCGAGCAGTACTTC
CASSTYSGRASEQYF
>once|TRBJ2-7|TRBV6-1|NA|14
TGTGCCAGCAGTGAAGCGGGACTCTCCTACGAGCAGTACTTC
CASSEAGLSYEQYF
>NA|TRBJ1-4|TRBV28|NA|14
TGTGCCAGCAGTTTATGGGCCCAGCGGGAAAAACTGTTTTTT
CASSLWAQREKLFF
>NA|TRBJ2-7|TRBV7-9|NA|13
TGTGCCAGCAGCTCCGGACGGGCCTACGAGCAGTACTTC
CASSSGRAYEQYF
>NA|TRBJ2-3|TRBV15|NA|13
TGTGCCACCAGCATGGACGTAAGGGATACGCAGTATTTT
CATSMDVRDTQYF
>NA|TRBJ1-2|TRBV19|NA|14
TGTGCCAGTACGGCGTCAGGTTGGATCTATGGCTACACCTTC
CASTASGWIYGYTF
>NA|TRBJ2-7|TRBV11-2|TRBD1|17
TGTGCCAGCAGCTCAGGGTCGGGGACAGTCAATTCCTACGAGCAGTACTTC
CASSSGSGTVNSYEQYF
>once|TRBJ1-1|TRBV18|NA|12
TGTGCCAGCTCGCTACAGGGTGGTGAAGCTTTCTTT
CASSLQGGEAFF
>NA|TRBJ2-1|TRBV6-6|TRBD2|15
TGTGCCAGCAGACAGGGACTAGCGGGGAACAATGAGCAGTTCTTC
CASRQGLAGNNEQFF
>NA|TRBJ1-2|TRBV7-2|NA|15
TGTGCCAGCAGCTTAAATAGAGGGTATGCGGGTGGCTACACCTTC
CASSLNRGYAGGYTF
>NA|TRBJ1-3|TRBV30|NA|14
TGTGCCTGGGGAGGGCGGGGGTCTGGAAACACCATATATTTT
CAWGGRGSGNTIYF
>NA|TRBJ2-2|TRBV9|TRBD2|18
TGTGCCAGCAGCGTAGCCTACAGAAAAGCGGGAGGCACCGGGGAGCTGTTTTTT
CASSVAYRKAGGTGELFF
>NA|TRBJ2-2|TRBV4-1|NA|15
TGCGCCAGCAGCCAAGAGATTAGCTGGCCCGGGGAGCTGTTTTTT
CASSQEISWPGELFF
>NA|TRBJ2-3|TRBV6-1|NA|15
TGTGCCAGCAGTGATTATCTCTTGGGGGGAGATACGCAGTATTTT
CASSDYLLGGDTQYF
>NA|TRBJ1-1|TRBV7-9|NA|16
TGTGCCAGCAGCTTTTACGCACACAGACAGGTAGAAAAAGCTTTCTTT
CASSFYAHRQVEKAFF
>NA|TRBJ2-7|TRBV19|NA|14
TGTGCCAGTACAAGATCAGCCCGGTCCTACGAGCAGTACTTC
CASTRSARSYEQYF
>NA|TRBJ1-5|TRBV6-5|NA|15
TGTGCCAGCAGTTTTACACCTTATAGCAATCAGCCCCAGCATTTT
CASSFTPYSNQPQHF
>NA|TRBJ2-3|TRBV5-1|NA|14
TGCGCCAGCAGCTTGGCCGATCTTGCAGATACGCAGTATTTT
CASSLADLADTQYF
>NA|TRBJ2-3|TRBV11-3|TRBD2|14
TGTGCCAGCAGTCCTAGCGGGGGGGCGGATACGCAGTATTTT
CASSPSGGADTQYF
>NA|TRBJ2-7|TRBV11-2|TRBD2|17
TGTGCCAGCAGCTTGGGACTAGCGGGAGGGCCAAGGGACGAGCAGTACTTC
CASSLGLAGGPRDEQYF
>NA|TRBJ2-7|TRBV7-2|NA|14
TGTGCCAGCAGCTACCCGGGACTTACCTACGAGCAGTACTTC
CASSYPGLTYEQYF